One and the same sample provided the 16 T cell receptor beta chains below, sequenced in a study of T-cell reconstitution after alpha-beta-depleted transplantation in children. Unique molecular identifiers were used to barcode this TCRbeta library. TCRdb called the PCR reads again in MiXCR, with one record for every CDR3 protein. The sample yields some 400,000 distinct CDR3 sequences, over 20% seen once. The input for sequencing was PBMCs from the stem cell graft donor, taken from the stem cell graft. These receptors all stem from a human donor who donated a stem cell graft to a child with acute myeloid leukemia.

V is TRBV4-3 and J is TRBJ1-2, with 9 bases lining up with TRBD1. Trimming at V came to 6 bases and at J to 7 bases, leaving 6 bases not matched to a gene. The CDR3 is 13 amino acids. Looked up from germline, CDR1 is LGHNA and CDR2 is YSLEER. The CDR3 loop is CASSPGTGFGYTF. The CDR3 DNA follows: TGCGCCAGCAGTCCCGGGACAGGGTTTGGCTACACCTTC.

Points on this clonotype: An end of the junction does not agree with germline; a read error may underlie this. This chain joins TRBV7-7 and TRBJ2-2; no definite D call. CDR3 size: 16 residues. Germline V gene lookup returns CDR1 SSHAT and CDR2 FNYEAQ (reference sequence). CDR3 bases: TGTGCTAGCAGCTTAGGTCGGGCCCAGAACACCGGGGAGCTGTTTTTT. Translating it yields CASSLGRAQNTGELFF. Drawing the rest from reference TRBV7-7 and TRBJ2-2, the complete variable domain is GAGVSQSPRYKVTKRGQDVTLRCDPISSHATLYWYQQALGQGPEFLTYFNYEAQPDKSGLPSDRFSAERPEGSISTLTIQRTEQRDSAMYRCASSLGRAQNTGELFFGEGSRLTVL.

The CDR3 nucleotides read TGCGCCAGCAGCATTGCCCGTAGCGGGAGATCCAATGAGCAGTTCTTC. Translated: CASSIARSGRSNEQFF. The rearrangement joins TRBV5-1 to TRBJ2-1; TRBD2 matches at 9 bases. The germline V gene has CDR1 SGHRS and CDR2 YFSETQ. The CDR3 has 16 residues. V shed 4 bases, J shed 6 bases, and the junction held 11 bases outside the gene matches.

This clonotype was seen more than once but under ten times. The chain combines TRBV4-1 with TRBJ1-5; D unresolved. Trimming stripped 1 base from V and 6 bases from J, with 13 bases between. Germline CDR1 and CDR2: MGHRA and YSYEKL. The CDR3 spans 15 residues. The CDR3 DNA reads as TGCGCCAGCAGCCAAGCTTTACAGTTCGGTCAGCCCCAGCATTTT. It is translated as CASSQALQFGQPQHF.

This clonotype was counted only a few times. The V and J genes are TRBV12-3 or TRBV12-4 and TRBJ1-2; D gene unclear. V lost 5 bases and J 9 bases, leaving 19 bases between the germline ends. The CDR3 length is 14 residues. The CDR3: CASSQSLNSKSYTF. The CDR3 DNA is TGTGCCAGCAGTCAGTCCCTCAACTCTAAAAGCTACACCTTC.

This clonotype showed up just a few times. V is TRBV10-3 and J is TRBJ2-7; 7 bases map to TRBD2. This CDR3 comprises 15 residues. J gave up 3 bases and V 2 bases, and 7 bases lay outside the gene matches. Germline V CDR1 and CDR2: ENHRY, SYGVKD. CDR3 sequence (DNA): TGTGCCATCAGTGAGCCGGGACTACGACTCTACGAGCAGTACTTC. Residues: CAISEPGLRLYEQYF.

This clonotype was counted only a few times. The chain has TRBV20-1 and TRBJ2-3; maybe TRBD2 (5 bases). Germline CDR1 reads DFQATT; CDR2 reads SNEGSKA (reference sequence). V was cut by 6 bases and J by 2 bases, with 12 bases left in between. The length of the CDR3 is 13 residues. The CDR3 DNA reads TGCAGTGCCACTAGGACTTCCACAGATACGCAGTATTTT. This encodes CSATRTSTDTQYF.

The rearrangement links TRBV12-3 or TRBV12-4 to TRBJ1-1; D is unclear. The V gene lost 4 bases and the J gene lost 2 bases, with 5 bases spanning the gap. CDR3 size: 12 residues. CDR3 residues: CASSWGNTEAFF. CDR3 DNA: TGTGCCAGCAGTTGGGGAAACACTGAAGCTTTCTTT.

This clonotype came up many times. V is TRBV20-1 and J is TRBJ2-1; 9 bases map to TRBD2. CDR3 length: 15 residues. V shed 4 bases and J 3 bases; nucleotides not matched to a gene: 7. Germline V gene sequence: CDR1 DFQATT, CDR2 SNEGSKA (reference sequence). The CDR3 loop is CSAIPGLAVYNEQFF. CDR3 nucleotide sequence: TGCAGTGCTATCCCGGGACTAGCAGTCTACAATGAGCAGTTCTTC.

The chain employs TRBV24-1 and TRBJ2-7, with 7 positions matching TRBD2. The CDR3 has 14 amino acids. Germline V gene sequence: CDR1 KGHDR, CDR2 SFDVKD. Trimming removed 4 bases from V and 3 bases from J; junction bases left unmatched: 5. DNA for the CDR3: TGTGCCACCAGTGACGGCGGGAGTCTCTACGAGCAGTACTTC. This codes for CATSDGGSLYEQYF.

J is TRBJ2-7 and V is TRBV29-1; tentatively, D is TRBD1 or TRBD2 (5 bases each). Per germline, CDR1 SQVTM and CDR2 ANQGSEA. This CDR3 has 14 amino acids. Between the trimmed V and J ends, which lost 1 base and 0 bases, there was a span of 10 bases. CDR3 region: CSVEGGPDSYEQYF. DNA for the CDR3: TGCAGCGTTGAAGGGGGACCGGACTCCTACGAGCAGTACTTC.

Of note for this clonotype: At one end, the junction sequence differs from germline, possibly due to a read error. The V and J genes are TRBV3-1 and TRBJ2-3; TRBD2 matches at 13 bases. The germline V gene has CDR1 LGHDT and CDR2 YNNKEL (reference sequence). The CDR3 is made up of 17 amino acids. The CDR3 reads CACSEPSTSGRAYTQYF. The CDR3 DNA follows: TGTGCCTGCAGCGAGCCCTCAACTAGCGGGAGGGCTTATACGCAGTATTTT.

The chain employs TRBV6-1 and TRBJ2-2; perhaps TRBD1 as D (6 bases). V was trimmed by 5 bases and J by 8 bases, leaving 18 bases between them. This CDR3 is 15 amino acids long. Germline V gene data show CDR1 as MNHNS and CDR2 as SASEGT. Here the CDR3 reads CASSPGTTWLGELFF. The CDR3 DNA reads TGTGCCAGCAGTCCAGGGACAACCTGGCTGGGGGAGCTGTTTTTT.

This clonotype has just a few counts. The chain combines TRBV5-1 with TRBJ2-7; 10 nucleotides align to TRBD1. The germline gives CDR1 SGHRS, CDR2 YFSETQ. The CDR3 contains 14 residues. Losses at the gene ends were 4 bases for V and 5 bases for J; bases not matched to a gene: 6. CDR3 DNA: TGCGCCAGCAGCCCCCGGGACAGGGGCGACGAGCAGTACTTC. It codes for CASSPRDRGDEQYF.

In its sample, this clonotype was seen many times. The chain links TRBV29-1 to TRBJ2-1; no definite D call. V was clipped by 3 bases and J by 7 bases, with 16 bases between them. Germline V gene lookup returns CDR1 SQVTM and CDR2 ANQGSEA. This CDR3 is built from 14 residues. The CDR3 DNA reads TGCAGCGTTGATGGTTCTGCCCCTTTAAATGAGCAGTTCTTC. This encodes CSVDGSAPLNEQFF.

The sample holds one count of this clonotype. The rearrangement links TRBV28 to TRBJ2-6, with TRBD2 matching 7 bases. From germline, CDR1 is MDHEN and CDR2 SYDVKM. Trimming removed 10 bases from V and 2 bases from J; junction bases left unmatched: 11. CDR3 length: 16 amino acids. This chain's CDR3 is CATDFRGTTGANVLTF. CDR3 DNA sequence: TGTGCCACCGACTTCCGGGGGACTACTGGGGCCAACGTCCTGACTTTC.